This entry lists 15 T cell receptor beta chains sequenced from one sample in a study of shared clonotypes between healthy human individuals (dated by TCRdb to 2018 to 2020). Receptors were amplified or captured by the immunoSEQ multiplex PCR assay. Here the immuneACCESS table is served through TCRdb, limited to in-frame sequences with V and J called. Missing clones are a known gap in these copies; in checked studies unresolved V genes cover under half, and the rest lacks a known reason. For this sample there are millions of clones; roughly 91% appear just once. The ten largest clones capture 1.7% of the sample. CD8 naive samples consisted of CD45RO-negative cells that were positively selected for CCR7, yielding a CD45RA+CCR7+ population without TemRA cells. Source material: naive CD8+ T cells from PBMCs. In light of the paper, this sample's cell subset or site label describes: CD45RA+CCR7+. These receptors all stem from a young man in good health. Some clones in this sample may be carry-over from other donors' samples.

V is TRBV9 and J is TRBJ1-2; D gene uncertain. V was cut by 3 bases and J by 0 bases, with 12 bases left in between. Germline CDR1 and CDR2: SGDLS and YYNGEE. The length of the CDR3 is 15 residues. The CDR3 region is CASSATFSPNYGYTF. Here the CDR3 DNA reads TGTGCCAGCAGCGCGACATTTTCCCCTAACTATGGCTACACCTTC.

The chain couples TRBV11-1 to TRBJ1-1; weak D call: TRBD1 (5 bases). In germline, CDR1 is SGHAT, CDR2 FQDESV (reference sequence). With 5 bases removed from V and 7 bases from J, the gap between germline ends came to 20 bases. The CDR3 loop spans 15 amino acids. CDR3 protein: CASSPRDSIWVEAFF. Here the CDR3 DNA reads TGTGCCAGCAGCCCCCGGGACTCCATTTGGGTTGAAGCTTTCTTT.

This clone was detected once. The chain couples TRBV6-1 to TRBJ2-6; 11 bases match TRBD1. CDR3 length: 19 residues. Trimming cost V 4 bases and J 3 bases; bases outside gene matches: 11. Germline loops: CDR1 MNHNS, CDR2 SASEGT. CDR3 in amino acids: CASSGPGQGGVSGANVLTF. CDR3 bases: TGTGCCAGCAGTGGCCCGGGACAGGGGGGCGTGAGTGGGGCCAACGTCCTGACTTTC.

This rearrangement joins TRBV6-5 to TRBJ2-2; 7 nucleotides align to TRBD2. This CDR3 has 15 amino acids. Germline trimming cut 3 bases from V and 1 base from J; bases unmatched to any gene: 2. In germline, CDR1 is MNHEY, CDR2 SVGAGI. CDR3 nucleotide sequence: TGTGCCAGCAGTTATGGCGGGAGGAACACCGGGGAGCTGTTTTTT. Protein sequence: CASSYGGRNTGELFF.

The rearrangement links TRBV11-1 to TRBJ2-5; D remains ambiguous. The CDR3 runs 18 residues. Deletions cut 0 bases from V and 3 bases from J, with 20 bases between. CDR1 and CDR2 from the germline V gene are SGHAT and FQDESV (reference sequence). As DNA, the CDR3 is TGTGCCAGCAGCTTAGCGGCCTCCGTTGGCCGAGCAAAAGAGACCCAGTACTTC. Translation gives CASSLAASVGRAKETQYF.

With respect to this clone: Other DNA sequences within the sample encode an identical CDR3. J is TRBJ2-2 and V is TRBV9; D is ambiguous. The CDR3 totals 13 residues. The V end was cut by 0 bases, the J end by 6 bases, with 6 bases between. The germline CDR1 and CDR2 sequences are SGDLS and YYNGEE. CDR3: CASSVEGAGELFF. As DNA, the CDR3 is TGTGCCAGCAGCGTAGAAGGCGCCGGGGAGCTGTTTTTT. Drawing the rest from reference TRBV9 and TRBJ2-2, the complete variable domain is DSGVTQTPKHLITATGQRVTLRCSPRSGDLSVYWYQQSLDQGLQFLIQYYNGEERAKGNILERFSAQQFPDLHSELNLSSLELGDSALYFCASSVEGAGELFFGEGSRLTVL.

V gene TRBV5-6 combines with J gene TRBJ2-3; D is unresolved. Germline V lookup: CDR1 SGHDT, CDR2 YYEEEE. CDR3 size: 14 residues. V was trimmed by 0 bases and J by 9 bases, leaving 14 bases between them. In DNA, the CDR3 is TGTGCCAGCAGCTTGGGACGGGCGATAAGGACGCAGTATTTT. Its translation is CASSLGRAIRTQYF.

The J gene is TRBJ2-5, the V gene TRBV5-1, with 9 bases fitting TRBD1. V lost 0 bases to trimming and J lost 4 bases; unmatched junction nucleotides: 13. Germline V gives CDR1 SGHRS, CDR2 YFSETQ. The CDR3 spans 18 residues. CDR3 in amino acids: CASSLAVQGAHNRETQYF. CDR3 DNA: TGCGCCAGCAGCTTGGCCGTACAGGGGGCGCACAATCGAGAGACCCAGTACTTC.

The CDR3 DNA reads TGTGCCAGCAGCTTAGACAGGGGGAGAGACACAGATACGCAGTATTTT. Translation: CASSLDRGRDTDTQYF. This sequence joins TRBV7-9 and TRBJ2-3, with 8 bases identical to TRBD1. Germline CDR1 reads SEHNR; CDR2 reads FQNEAQ (reference sequence). The CDR3 covers 16 residues. J was trimmed by 2 bases and V by 1 base; bases with no gene match: 5.

The chain joins TRBV7-2 to TRBJ2-1, with TRBD2 matching over 11 bases. This CDR3 region has 17 residues. With V trimmed by 6 bases and J by 0 bases, 7 bases remained unmatched. Germline V gene lookup returns CDR1 SGHTA and CDR2 FQGNSA. The CDR3 DNA is TGTGCCAGCAGTTATGGGGGACTAGCGGACTCCTACAATGAGCAGTTCTTC. Residues: CASSYGGLADSYNEQFF.

The chain couples TRBV5-1 to TRBJ2-3; 8 positions match TRBD2. The length of the CDR3 is 15 residues. Germline V gene lookup returns CDR1 SGHRS and CDR2 YFSETQ. The junction had 11 bases not matched to a gene; V was cut back by 7 bases and J by 4 bases. Here the CDR3 DNA reads TGCGCCAGCGGGCCCACGGGAGGGACCCCAGATACGCAGTATTTT. It yields the protein CASGPTGGTPDTQYF.

This clone showed up just a few times. The sample holds other DNA sequences that translate to the same CDR3. V gene TRBV10-3 combines with J gene TRBJ2-1; D remains ambiguous. Germline V lookup: CDR1 ENHRY, CDR2 SYGVKD. The CDR3 contains 12 residues. Trimming took off 2 bases at V and 4 bases at J, with 3 bases between the two ends. CDR3 nucleotides: TGTGCCATCAGTGAGGGTTACAATGAGCAGTTCTTC. Translation gives CAISEGYNEQFF.

Concerning this clone itself: Other DNA sequences in the sample encode the same CDR3. The gene calls are TRBV5-1 and TRBJ2-7; TRBD2 aligns across 9 bases. The J segment lost 3 bases and the V segment lost 0 bases, leaving 4 bases of the junction unmatched. Germline CDR1 and CDR2: SGHRS and YFSETQ. The CDR3 consists of 15 residues. Written as DNA, the CDR3 is TGCGCCAGCAGCTTGGCCAGCGGGAGGATCTACGAGCAGTACTTC. Its protein product is CASSLASGRIYEQYF.

The chain is built from TRBV4-1 and TRBJ1-4; D is uncertain. CDR3 size: 15 residues. The V gene lost 0 bases and the J gene lost 8 bases, with 13 bases spanning the gap. Germline V gene lookup returns CDR1 MGHRA and CDR2 YSYEKL. The CDR3 sequence: CASSQETREGEKLFF. The CDR3 DNA is TGCGCCAGCAGCCAAGAAACGCGGGAGGGAGAAAAACTGTTTTTT.

As concerns this clone: This same CDR3 is encoded by further DNA sequences in the sample. This chain links TRBV7-9 with TRBJ2-7; tentative D call: TRBD1 (5 bases). The V gene lost 1 base and the J gene lost 5 bases, with 9 bases spanning the gap. The CDR3 is 13 amino acids. Per the germline V gene, CDR1 is SEHNR and CDR2 is FQNEAQ (reference sequence). CDR3: CASSLGQGHEQYF. The CDR3 DNA is TGTGCCAGCAGCTTAGGGCAGGGCCACGAGCAGTACTTC.